This passage covers 2 T cell receptor beta chains from one sample sequenced in a study of blood T cell repertoires in COVID-19. Profiling relied on immunoSEQ multiplex PCR, and the TCRdb table lists in-frame clones only, not all of them. The sample lists hundreds of thousands of clones, about 86% occurring once. Sequenced material: peripheral blood. These receptors all come from a woman in her sixties or seventies with COVID-19, enrolled during active disease.

The chain recombines TRBV5-1 with TRBJ2-5, with a tentative D call TRBD1 (5 bases). V dropped 4 bases and J dropped 4 bases, with 14 bases sitting between them. The V gene's germline CDR1 is SGHRS and CDR2 YFSETQ. The CDR3 has 14 amino acids. CDR3 sequence reads: CASSDPRVGETQYF. CDR3 bases: TGCGCCAGCAGCGACCCCAGGGTTGGAGAGACCCAGTACTTC.

There are a few counts of this clone. The DNA for the CDR3 is TGTGCCAGCAGTGAAGCCGGGACAGGGGCCTATGAAGCTTTCTTT. Encoded protein: CASSEAGTGAYEAFF. The chain carries TRBV2 and TRBJ1-1; 10 bases match TRBD1. The CDR3 has 15 residues. The germline V gene has CDR1 SNHLY and CDR2 FYNNEI. V trimming: 0 bases; J trimming: 7 bases; junction bases outside the gene matches: 5.